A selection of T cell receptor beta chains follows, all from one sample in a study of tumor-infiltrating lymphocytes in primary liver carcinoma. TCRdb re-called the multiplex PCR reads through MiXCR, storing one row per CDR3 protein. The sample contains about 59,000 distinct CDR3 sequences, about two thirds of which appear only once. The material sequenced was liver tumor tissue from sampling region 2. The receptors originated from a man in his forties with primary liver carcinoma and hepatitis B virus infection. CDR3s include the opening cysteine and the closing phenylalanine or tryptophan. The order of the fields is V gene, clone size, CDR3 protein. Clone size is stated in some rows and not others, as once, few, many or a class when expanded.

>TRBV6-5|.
CVSSIQGALIGSPLHF
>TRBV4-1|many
CASSLIPGYGNEQFF
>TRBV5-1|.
CASSSGTSKTEALF
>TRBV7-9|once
CASTLHLAGDTDTQYF
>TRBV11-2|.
CGISPSRGLVNTEAFF
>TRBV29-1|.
CGVRAGWGMNTEAFF
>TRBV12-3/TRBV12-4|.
CASRQTGLPDQPQHF
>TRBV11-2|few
CASSLGSSGPGETQYF
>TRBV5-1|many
CASSPGTGEQYF
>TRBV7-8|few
CASSVTSGARSEQYF
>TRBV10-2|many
CASSESQASGLAGLALDEQYF
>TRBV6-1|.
CASSMVWDTEAFF
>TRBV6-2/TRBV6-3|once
CASDWDSTDTQYF
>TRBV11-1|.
CARSLSHSGSGETQYF
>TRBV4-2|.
CVSSQEVRRANTQYF
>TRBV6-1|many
CASSPPRDNYGYTF
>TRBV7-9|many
CASSSAWFHTF
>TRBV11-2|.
CASSQTPGGVKETRYF
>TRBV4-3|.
CASSQAPGRMNTEASF
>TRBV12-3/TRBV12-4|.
CASSLSTDYEQYF
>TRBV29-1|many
CSHRTSGDYNEQFF
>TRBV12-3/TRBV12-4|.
CASSLWSWADIAKNIQYF
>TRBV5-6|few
CASSRGLAGVLTYNERFF
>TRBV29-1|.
CSVHTETEEHQYF
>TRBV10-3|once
CTISEYEGNRPQHF
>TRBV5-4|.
CASSGDRVASGANVLTF
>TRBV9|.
CASSAGLGQGDEQYF
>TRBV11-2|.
CASIYSRGRGRETHYF
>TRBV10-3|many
CATRGETGANVLTF
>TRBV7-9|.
CVSSPQGGGYEQYF
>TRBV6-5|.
CASSYAGLSTDTRYF
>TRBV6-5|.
CASTYFGGGTEAFF
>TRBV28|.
CASRSTGAYEQYF
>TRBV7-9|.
CASNTRGGTVYEQYF
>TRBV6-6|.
CPSSTGGATEAFF
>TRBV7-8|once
CARWGMDEDTQYF
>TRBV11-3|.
CASSLYGTGNSIYF
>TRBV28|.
CASTSTSDTGGKHQELFF
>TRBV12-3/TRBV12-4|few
CASSLGQGANYERYF
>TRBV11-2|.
CARRFVQRPISTDTQYF
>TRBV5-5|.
CASSLGINSYNSPLQF
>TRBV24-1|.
CATEARSEHFF
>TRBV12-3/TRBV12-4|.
CVSSSGMGQPQYF
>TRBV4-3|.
CASSREQFSSYEQYF
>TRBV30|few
CAWIRDRGHEFAEAFF
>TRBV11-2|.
CASSLRGLGLPQHF
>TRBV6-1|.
CGSTGREFTEAFF
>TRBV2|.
CANSDNRAVSNEQNF
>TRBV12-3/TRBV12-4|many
CASSFAAGSDTQYF
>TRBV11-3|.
CAGSFQGETQYF
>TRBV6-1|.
CASSLGSGPYEQYF
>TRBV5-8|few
CASSLGLAGLKNERFF
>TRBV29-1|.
CSALPDLNTEAFF